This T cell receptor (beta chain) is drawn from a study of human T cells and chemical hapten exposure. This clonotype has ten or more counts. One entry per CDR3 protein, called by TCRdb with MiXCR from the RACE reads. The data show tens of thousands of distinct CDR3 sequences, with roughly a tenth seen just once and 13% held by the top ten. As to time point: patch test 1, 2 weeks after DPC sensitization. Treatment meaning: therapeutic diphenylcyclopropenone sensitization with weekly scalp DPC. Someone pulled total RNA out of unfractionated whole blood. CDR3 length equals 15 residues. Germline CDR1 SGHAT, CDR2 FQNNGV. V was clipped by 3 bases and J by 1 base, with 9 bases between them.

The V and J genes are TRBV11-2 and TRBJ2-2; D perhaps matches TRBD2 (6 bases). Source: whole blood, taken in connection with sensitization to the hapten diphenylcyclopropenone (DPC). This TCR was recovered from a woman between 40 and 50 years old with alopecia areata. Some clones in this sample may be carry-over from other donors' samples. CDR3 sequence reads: CASSFAGMNTGELFF. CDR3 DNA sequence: TGTGCCAGCAGCTTTGCGGGGATGAACACCGGGGAGCTGTTTTTT.